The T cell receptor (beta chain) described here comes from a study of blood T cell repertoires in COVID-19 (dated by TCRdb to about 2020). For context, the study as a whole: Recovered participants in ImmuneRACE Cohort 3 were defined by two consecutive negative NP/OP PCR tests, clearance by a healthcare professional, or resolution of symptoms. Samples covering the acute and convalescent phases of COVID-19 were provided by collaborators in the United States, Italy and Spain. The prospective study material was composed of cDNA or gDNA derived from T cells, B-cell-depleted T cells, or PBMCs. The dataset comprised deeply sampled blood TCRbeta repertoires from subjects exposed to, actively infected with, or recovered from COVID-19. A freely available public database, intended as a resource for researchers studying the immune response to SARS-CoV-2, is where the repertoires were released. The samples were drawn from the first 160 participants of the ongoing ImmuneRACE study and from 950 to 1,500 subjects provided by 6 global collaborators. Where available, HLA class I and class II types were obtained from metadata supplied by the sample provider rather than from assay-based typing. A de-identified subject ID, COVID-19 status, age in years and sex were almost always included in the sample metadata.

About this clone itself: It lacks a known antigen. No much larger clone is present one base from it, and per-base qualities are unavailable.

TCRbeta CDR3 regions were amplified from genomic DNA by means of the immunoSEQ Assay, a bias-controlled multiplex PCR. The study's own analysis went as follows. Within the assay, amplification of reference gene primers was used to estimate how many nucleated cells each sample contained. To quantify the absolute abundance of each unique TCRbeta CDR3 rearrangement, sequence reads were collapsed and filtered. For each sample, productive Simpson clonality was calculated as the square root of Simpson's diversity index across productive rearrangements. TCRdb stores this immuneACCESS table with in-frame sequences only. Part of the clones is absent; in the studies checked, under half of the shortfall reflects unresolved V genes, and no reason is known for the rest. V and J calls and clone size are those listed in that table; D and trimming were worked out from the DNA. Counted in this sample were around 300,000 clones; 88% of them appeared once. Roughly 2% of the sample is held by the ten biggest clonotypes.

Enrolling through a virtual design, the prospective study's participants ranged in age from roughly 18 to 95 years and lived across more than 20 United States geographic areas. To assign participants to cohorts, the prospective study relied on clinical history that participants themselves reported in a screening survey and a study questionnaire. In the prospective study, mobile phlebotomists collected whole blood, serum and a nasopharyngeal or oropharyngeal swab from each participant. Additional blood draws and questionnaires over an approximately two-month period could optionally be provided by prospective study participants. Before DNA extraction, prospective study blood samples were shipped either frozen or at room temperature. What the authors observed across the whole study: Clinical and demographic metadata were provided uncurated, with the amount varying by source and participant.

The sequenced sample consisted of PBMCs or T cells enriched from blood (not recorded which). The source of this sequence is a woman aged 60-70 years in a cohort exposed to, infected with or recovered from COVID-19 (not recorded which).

The encoded CDR3 is CASSLRLAGLHNEQFF. The DNA sequence is given as TGTGCCAGCAGTTTACGACTAGCGGGACTCCACAATGAGCAGTTCTTC. The chain is encoded by TRBV28 joined to TRBJ2-1, with 11 bases aligning to TRBD2. V loses 2 bases at its end and J loses 5 bases; junction bases beyond the gene matches: 5. The cysteine opens and the phenylalanine closes a CDR3 of 16 amino acids. The retained sequence is limited to the CDR3, 48 bases, with the frame set at the first base. Via the germline V gene, CDR1 is MDHEN and CDR2 SYDVKM.